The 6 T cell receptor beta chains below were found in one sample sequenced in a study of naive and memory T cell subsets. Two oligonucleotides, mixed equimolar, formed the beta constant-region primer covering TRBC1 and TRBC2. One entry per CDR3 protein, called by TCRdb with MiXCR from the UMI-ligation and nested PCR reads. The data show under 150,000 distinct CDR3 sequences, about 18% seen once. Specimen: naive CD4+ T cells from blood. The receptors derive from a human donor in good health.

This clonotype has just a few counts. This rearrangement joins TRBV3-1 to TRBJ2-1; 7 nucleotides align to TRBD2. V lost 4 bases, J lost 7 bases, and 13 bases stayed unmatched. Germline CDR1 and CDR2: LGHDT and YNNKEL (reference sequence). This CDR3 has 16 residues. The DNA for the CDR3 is TGTGCCAGCAGCCGACGGACACTAGCGATGGGGAATGAGCAGTTCTTC. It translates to CASSRRTLAMGNEQFF.

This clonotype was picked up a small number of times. The CDR3 DNA reads TGTGCCTGGAGATTCGCAACAGGGTACACTGAAGCTTTCTTT. Translated: CAWRFATGYTEAFF. The chain recombines TRBV30 with TRBJ1-1, with D perhaps TRBD1 (6 bases). There are 14 residues in the CDR3. V gave up 3 bases and J gave up 3 bases, with 14 bases separating them. Germline V gene data show CDR1 as GTSNPN and CDR2 as SVGIG (reference sequence).

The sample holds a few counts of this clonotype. CDR3 DNA: TGCAGTGCTAGACGGGGACAGGGGTCTTCGGCCGGGGAGCTGTTTTTT. Amino acid sequence: CSARRGQGSSAGELFF. This chain connects TRBV20-1 to TRBJ2-2, with TRBD1 matching 10 bases. The CDR3 totals 16 residues. Germline lookup yields CDR1 DFQATT and CDR2 SNEGSKA (reference sequence). The ends lost 2 bases at V and 6 bases at J; junction bases unmatched: 9.

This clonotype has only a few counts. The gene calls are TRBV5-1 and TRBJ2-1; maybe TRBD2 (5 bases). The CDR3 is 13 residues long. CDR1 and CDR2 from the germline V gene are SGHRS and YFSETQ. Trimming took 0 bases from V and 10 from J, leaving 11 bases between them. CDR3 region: CASSLVASPEQFF. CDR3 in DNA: TGCGCCAGCAGCTTGGTGGCTAGCCCAGAGCAGTTCTTC.

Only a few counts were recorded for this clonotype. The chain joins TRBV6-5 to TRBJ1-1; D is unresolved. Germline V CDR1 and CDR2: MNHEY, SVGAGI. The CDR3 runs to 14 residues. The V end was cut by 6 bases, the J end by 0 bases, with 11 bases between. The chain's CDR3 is CASRHDGLNTEAFF. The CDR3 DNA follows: TGTGCCAGCAGACACGACGGACTGAACACTGAAGCTTTCTTT.

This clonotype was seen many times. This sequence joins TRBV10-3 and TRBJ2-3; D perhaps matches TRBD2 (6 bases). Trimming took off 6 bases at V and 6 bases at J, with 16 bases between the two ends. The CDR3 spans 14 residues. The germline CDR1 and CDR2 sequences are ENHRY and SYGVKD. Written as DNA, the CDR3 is TGTGCCATCAGGAGCCGGGAGTCAGCGGATACGCAGTATTTT. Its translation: CAIRSRESADTQYF.